This T cell receptor beta chain was recovered during a study of cytomegalovirus exposure and HLA in healthy donors. 60 Vbeta and 13 Jbeta primers were used in PCR. Method: immunoSEQ multiplex PCR; TCRdb's copy keeps in-frame clones and lacks some. The table records approximately 130,000 clones, about 61% of them present only once. The germline V gene has CDR1 MNHEY and CDR2 SVGAGI. The CDR3 length is 15 residues. J lost 2 bases, V lost 5 bases, and 4 bases had no gene match. Material for sequencing was PBMCs. This chain uses TRBV6-5 with TRBJ2-3; 10 positions agree with TRBD1. This clonotype originated in a woman in her 40s in good health and CMV-seronegative. For the CDR3, the DNA is TGTGCCAGCAGTATGGGACAGGGGCACACAGATACGCAGTATTTT. Its translation is CASSMGQGHTDTQYF.